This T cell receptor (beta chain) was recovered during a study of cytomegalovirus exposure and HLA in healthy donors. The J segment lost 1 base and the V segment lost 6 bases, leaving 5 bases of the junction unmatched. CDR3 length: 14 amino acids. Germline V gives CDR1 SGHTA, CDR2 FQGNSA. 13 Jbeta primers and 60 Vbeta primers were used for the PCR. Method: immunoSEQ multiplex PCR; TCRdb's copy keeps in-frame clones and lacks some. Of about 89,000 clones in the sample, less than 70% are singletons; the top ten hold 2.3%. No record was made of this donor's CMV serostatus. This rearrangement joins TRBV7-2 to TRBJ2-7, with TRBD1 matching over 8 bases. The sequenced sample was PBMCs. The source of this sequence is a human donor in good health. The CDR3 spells CASSPRTGSYEQYF. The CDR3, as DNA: TGTGCCAGCAGTCCCCGGACAGGGTCCTACGAGCAGTACTTC.